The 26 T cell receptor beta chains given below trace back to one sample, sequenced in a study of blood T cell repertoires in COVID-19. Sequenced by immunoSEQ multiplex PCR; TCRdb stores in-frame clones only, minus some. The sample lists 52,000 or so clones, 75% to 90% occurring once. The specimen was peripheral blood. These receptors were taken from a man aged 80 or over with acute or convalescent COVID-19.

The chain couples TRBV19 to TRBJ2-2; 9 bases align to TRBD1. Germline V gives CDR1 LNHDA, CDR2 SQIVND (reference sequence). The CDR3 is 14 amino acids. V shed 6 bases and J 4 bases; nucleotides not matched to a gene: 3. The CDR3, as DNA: TGTGCCAGTAGGGACAGGGGAAGCACCGGGGAGCTGTTTTTT. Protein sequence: CASRDRGSTGELFF.

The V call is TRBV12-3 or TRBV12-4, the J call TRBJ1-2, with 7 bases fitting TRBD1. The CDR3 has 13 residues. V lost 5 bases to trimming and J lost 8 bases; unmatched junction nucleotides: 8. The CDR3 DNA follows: TGTGCCAGCAGTACCGACAGGGACGGGGGCTACACCTTC. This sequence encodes CASSTDRDGGYTF.

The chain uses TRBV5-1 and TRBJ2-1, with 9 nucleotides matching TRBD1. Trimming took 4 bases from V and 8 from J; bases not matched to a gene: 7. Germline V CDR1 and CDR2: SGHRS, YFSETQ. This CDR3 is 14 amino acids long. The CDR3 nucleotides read TGCGCCAGCAGCGGGGGGACAGGGACGGATGAGCAGTTCTTC. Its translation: CASSGGTGTDEQFF.

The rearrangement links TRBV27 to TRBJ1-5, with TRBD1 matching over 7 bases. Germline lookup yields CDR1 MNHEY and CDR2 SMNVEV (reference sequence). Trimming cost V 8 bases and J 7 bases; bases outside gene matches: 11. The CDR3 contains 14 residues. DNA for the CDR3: TGTGCCAGCGCCCGGACAGGCACGGGGCAGCCCCAGCATTTT. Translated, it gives CASARTGTGQPQHF.

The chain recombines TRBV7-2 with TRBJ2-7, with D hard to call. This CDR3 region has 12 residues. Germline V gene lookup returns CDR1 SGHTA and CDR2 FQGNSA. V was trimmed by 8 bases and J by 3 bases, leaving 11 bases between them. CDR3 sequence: CASGPPFYEQYF. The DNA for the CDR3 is TGTGCCAGCGGCCCACCATTCTACGAGCAGTACTTC.

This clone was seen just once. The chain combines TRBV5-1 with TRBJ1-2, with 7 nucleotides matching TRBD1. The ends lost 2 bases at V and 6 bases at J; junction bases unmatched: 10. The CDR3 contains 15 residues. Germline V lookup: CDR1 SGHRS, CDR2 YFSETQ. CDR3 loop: CASSLQGPPLNGYTF. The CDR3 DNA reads TGCGCCAGCAGCTTACAGGGGCCGCCACTTAATGGCTACACCTTC.

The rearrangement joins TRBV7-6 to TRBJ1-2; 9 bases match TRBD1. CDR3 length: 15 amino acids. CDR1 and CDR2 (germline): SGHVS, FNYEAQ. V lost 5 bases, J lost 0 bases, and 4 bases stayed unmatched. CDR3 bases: TGTGCCAGCAGCCCGAGACAGGGGGCTAACTATGGCTACACCTTC. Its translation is CASSPRQGANYGYTF. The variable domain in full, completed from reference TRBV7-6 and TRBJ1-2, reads GAGVSQSPRYKVTKRGQDVALRCDPISGHVSLYWYRQALGQGPEFLTYFNYEAQQDKSGLPNDRFSAERPEGSISTLTIQRTEQRDSAMYRCASSPRQGANYGYTFGSGTRLTVV.

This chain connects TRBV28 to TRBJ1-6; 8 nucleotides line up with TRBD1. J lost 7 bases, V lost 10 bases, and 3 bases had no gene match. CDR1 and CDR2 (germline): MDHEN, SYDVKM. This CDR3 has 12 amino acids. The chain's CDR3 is CATTGVNSPLHF. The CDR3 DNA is TGTGCCACGACAGGGGTGAATTCACCCCTCCACTTT.

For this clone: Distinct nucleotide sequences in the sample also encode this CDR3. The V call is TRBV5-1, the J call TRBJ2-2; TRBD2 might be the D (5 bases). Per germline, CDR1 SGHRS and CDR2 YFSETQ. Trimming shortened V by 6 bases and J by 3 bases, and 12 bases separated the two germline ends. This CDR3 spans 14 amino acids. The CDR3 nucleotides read TGCGCCAGCACCGGTTCGGGGTACACCGGGGAGCTGTTTTTT. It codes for CASTGSGYTGELFF. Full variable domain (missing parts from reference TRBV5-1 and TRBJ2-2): KAGVTQTPRYLIKTRGQQVTLSCSPISGHRSVSWYQQTPGQGLQFLFEYFSETQRNKGNFPGRFSGRQFSNSRSEMNVSTLELGDSALYLCASTGSGYTGELFFGEGSRLTVL.

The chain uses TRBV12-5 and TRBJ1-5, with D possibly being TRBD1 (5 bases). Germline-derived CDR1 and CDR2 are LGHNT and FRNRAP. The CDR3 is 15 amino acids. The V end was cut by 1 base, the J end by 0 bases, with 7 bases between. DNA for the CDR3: TGTGCTAGTGGTTTGGGACAGTATAGCAATCAGCCCCAGCATTTT. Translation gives CASGLGQYSNQPQHF.

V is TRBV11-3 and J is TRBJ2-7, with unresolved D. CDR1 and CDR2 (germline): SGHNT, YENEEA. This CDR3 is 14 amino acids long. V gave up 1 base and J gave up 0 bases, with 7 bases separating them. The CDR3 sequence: CASSLAASSYEQYF. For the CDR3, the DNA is TGTGCCAGCAGCTTAGCAGCGAGCTCCTACGAGCAGTACTTC. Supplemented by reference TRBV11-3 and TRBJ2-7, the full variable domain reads EAGVVQSPRYKIIEKKQPVAFWCNPISGHNTLYWYLQNLGQGPELLIRYENEEAVDDSQLPKDRFSAERLKGVDSTLKIQPAELGDSAVYLCASSLAASSYEQYFGPGTRLTVT.

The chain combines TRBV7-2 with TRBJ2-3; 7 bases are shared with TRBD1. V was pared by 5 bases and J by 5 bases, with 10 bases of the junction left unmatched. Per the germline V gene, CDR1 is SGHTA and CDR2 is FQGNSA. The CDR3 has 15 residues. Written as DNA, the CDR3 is TGTGCCAGCAGCCCAAGGGACAGTTATGGAGATACGCAGTATTTT. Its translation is CASSPRDSYGDTQYF.

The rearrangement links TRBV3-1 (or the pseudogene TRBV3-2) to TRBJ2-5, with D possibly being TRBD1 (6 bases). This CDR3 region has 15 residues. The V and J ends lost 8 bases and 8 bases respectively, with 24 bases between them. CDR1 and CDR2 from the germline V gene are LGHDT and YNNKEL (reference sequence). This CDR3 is CASALVRGQRGTQYF. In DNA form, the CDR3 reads TGTGCCAGCGCATTAGTCCGGGGACAACGGGGAACCCAGTACTTC.

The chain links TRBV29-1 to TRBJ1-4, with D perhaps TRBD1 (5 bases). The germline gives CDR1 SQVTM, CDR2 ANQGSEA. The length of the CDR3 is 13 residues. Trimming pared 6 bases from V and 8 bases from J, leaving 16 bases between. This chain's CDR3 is CSVFPAGHEKLFF. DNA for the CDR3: TGCAGCGTATTTCCGGCAGGGCACGAAAAACTGTTTTTT.

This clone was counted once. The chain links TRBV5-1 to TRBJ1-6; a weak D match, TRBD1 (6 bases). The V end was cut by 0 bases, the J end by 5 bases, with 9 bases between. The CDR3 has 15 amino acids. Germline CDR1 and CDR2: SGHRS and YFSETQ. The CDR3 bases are TGCGCCAGCAGCTTGGCAAACAGGGATAATTCACCCCTCCACTTT. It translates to CASSLANRDNSPLHF.

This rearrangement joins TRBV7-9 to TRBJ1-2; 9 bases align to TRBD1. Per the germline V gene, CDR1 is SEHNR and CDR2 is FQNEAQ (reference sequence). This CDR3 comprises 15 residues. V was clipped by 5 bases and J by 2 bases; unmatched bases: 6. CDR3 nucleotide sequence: TGTGCCAGCAGCCGGGACAGGGAGCCCAACTATGGCTACACCTTC. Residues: CASSRDREPNYGYTF. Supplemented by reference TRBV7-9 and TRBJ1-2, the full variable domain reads DTGVSQNPRHKITKRGQNVTFRCDPISEHNRLYWYRQTLGQGPEFLTYFQNEAQLEKSRLLSDRFSAERPKGSFSTLEIQRTEQGDSAMYLCASSRDREPNYGYTFGSGTRLTVV.

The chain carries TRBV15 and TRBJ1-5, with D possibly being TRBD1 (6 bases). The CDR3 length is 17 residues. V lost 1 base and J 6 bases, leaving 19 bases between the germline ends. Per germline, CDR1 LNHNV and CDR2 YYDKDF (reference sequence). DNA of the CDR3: TGTGCCACCAGCAGAGTAAAGACCCCGATAGGGGGTCAGCCCCAGCATTTT. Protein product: CATSRVKTPIGGQPQHF.

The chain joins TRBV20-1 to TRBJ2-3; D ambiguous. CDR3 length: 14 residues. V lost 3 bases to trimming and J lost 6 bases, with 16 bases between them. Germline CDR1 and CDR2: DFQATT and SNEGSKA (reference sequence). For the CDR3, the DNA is TGCAGTGCTAGTCCCCTTCCCCCCCCCGATACGCAGTATTTT. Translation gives CSASPLPPPDTQYF.

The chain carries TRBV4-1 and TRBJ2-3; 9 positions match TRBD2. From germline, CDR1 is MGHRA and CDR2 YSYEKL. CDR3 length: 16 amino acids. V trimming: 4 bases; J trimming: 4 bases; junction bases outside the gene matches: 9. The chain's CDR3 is CASSPSRGGVADTQYF. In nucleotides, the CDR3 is TGCGCCAGCAGCCCATCGCGCGGGGGGGTCGCAGATACGCAGTATTTT.

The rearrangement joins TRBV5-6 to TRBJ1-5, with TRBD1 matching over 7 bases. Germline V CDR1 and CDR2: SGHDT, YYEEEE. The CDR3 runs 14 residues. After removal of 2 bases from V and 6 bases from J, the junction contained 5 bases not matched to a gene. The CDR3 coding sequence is TGTGCCAGCAGCTTCCGACAGGGCCCTCAGCCCCAGCATTTT. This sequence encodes CASSFRQGPQPQHF.

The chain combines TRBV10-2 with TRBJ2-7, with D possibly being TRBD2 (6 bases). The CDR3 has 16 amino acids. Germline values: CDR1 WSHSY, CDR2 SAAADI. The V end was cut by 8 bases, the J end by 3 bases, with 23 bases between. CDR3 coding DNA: TGCGCCAGCCTTAATAGGAGGGTCGAGGGGTACTACGAGCAGTACTTC. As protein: CASLNRRVEGYYEQYF.

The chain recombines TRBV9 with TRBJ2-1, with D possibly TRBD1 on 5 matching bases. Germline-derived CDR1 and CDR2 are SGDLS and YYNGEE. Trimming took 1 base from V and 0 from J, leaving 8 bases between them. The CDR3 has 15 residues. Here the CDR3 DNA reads TGTGCCAGCAGCGTAAGACAGATCTCCTACAATGAGCAGTTCTTC. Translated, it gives CASSVRQISYNEQFF.

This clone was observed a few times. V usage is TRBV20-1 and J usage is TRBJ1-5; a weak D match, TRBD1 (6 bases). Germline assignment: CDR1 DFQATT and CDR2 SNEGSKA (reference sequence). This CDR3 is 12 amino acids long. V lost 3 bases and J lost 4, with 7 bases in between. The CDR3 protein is CSASTGNQPQHF. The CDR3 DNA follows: TGCAGTGCTAGTACAGGGAATCAGCCCCAGCATTTT.

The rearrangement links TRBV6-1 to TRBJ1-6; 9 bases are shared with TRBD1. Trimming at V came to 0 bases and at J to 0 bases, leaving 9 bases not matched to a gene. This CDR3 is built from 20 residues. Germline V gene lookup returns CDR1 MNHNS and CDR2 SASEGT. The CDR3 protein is CASSEALGTGSSSYNSPLHF. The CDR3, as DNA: TGTGCCAGCAGTGAAGCGCTCGGGACAGGGTCGAGCTCCTATAATTCACCCCTCCACTTT.

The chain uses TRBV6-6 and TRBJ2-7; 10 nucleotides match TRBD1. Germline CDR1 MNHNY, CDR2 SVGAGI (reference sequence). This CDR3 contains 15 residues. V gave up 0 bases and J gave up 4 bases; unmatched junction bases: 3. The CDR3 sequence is CASSYSGQGQYEQYF. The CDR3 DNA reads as TGTGCCAGCAGTTACTCGGGACAGGGGCAGTACGAGCAGTACTTC.

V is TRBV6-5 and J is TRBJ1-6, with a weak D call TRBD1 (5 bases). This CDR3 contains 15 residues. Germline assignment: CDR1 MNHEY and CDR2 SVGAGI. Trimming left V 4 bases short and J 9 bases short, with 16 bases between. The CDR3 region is CASSFSGTDFSPLHF. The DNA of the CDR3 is TGTGCCAGCAGTTTTAGCGGGACGGACTTTTCACCCCTCCACTTT.